The next 14 T cell receptor beta chains were all read from a single sample in a study of vaccination and CD4 T cells after COVID-19. The antigens these receptors bind are not known. The treatment denotes: approximately 9-day PBMC culture with coronavirus spike peptide pools or control peptides (ViraFEST assay). The Oncomine TCR Beta short-read assay was what sequenced the DNA obtained from cultured CD4+ T cells. TCRdb reprocessed the PCR reads with MiXCR, giving one entry per CDR3 protein. The table lists approximately 12,000 distinct CDR3 sequences, around 48% of them singletons. Specimen: CD4+ T cells from blood, cultured in vitro. These receptors all come from a human donor who had recovered from COVID-19.

The chain is built from TRBV7-9 and TRBJ2-3; perhaps TRBD2 as D (6 bases). CDR1 is SEHNR, CDR2 FQNEAQ, per germline (reference sequence). This CDR3 contains 16 residues. V lost 5 bases to trimming and J lost 0 bases, with 15 bases between them. The CDR3 loop is CASSPVGGISTDTQYF. CDR3 DNA: TGTGCCAGCAGCCCAGTCGGGGGAATAAGCACAGATACGCAGTATTTT.

This clonotype was seen a handful of times. This sequence joins TRBV7-6 and TRBJ1-6, with D possibly matching TRBD1 (6 bases). The CDR3 is 13 amino acids. The ends were cut back, 5 bases at V and 10 bases at J, with 12 bases in the middle. The germline CDR1 and CDR2 sequences are SGHVS and FNYEAQ. CDR3: CASSIRTDSPLHF. The CDR3 nucleotides are TGTGCCAGCAGCATACGGACAGACTCACCCCTCCACTTT.

As DNA, the CDR3 is TGTGCCAGCAGCGCCGTGACAGGGGACGAGCAGTACTTC. Its protein product is CASSAVTGDEQYF. The V and J genes are TRBV7-2 and TRBJ2-7, with 8 positions matching TRBD1. Trimming cost V 5 bases and J 5 bases; bases outside gene matches: 5. The length of the CDR3 is 13 residues. The germline V gene has CDR1 SGHTA and CDR2 FQGNSA.

This clonotype has just a few counts. The rearrangement uses TRBV6-4 and TRBJ1-2, with D possibly being TRBD1 (5 bases). Germline CDR1 is MRHNA and CDR2 is SNTAGT. Between the trimmed V and J ends, which lost 5 bases and 8 bases, there was a span of 18 bases. The CDR3 runs 14 residues. The CDR3 region has the DNA TGTGCCAGCAGTCCAGGGCAGGGTGTTTTCGGCTACACCTTC. This codes for CASSPGQGVFGYTF.

The chain links TRBV20-1 to TRBJ2-5; 8 bases fit TRBD2. The J segment lost 1 base and the V segment lost 0 bases, leaving 4 bases of the junction unmatched. This CDR3 comprises 15 residues. Germline V lookup: CDR1 DFQATT, CDR2 SNEGSKA (reference sequence). The DNA for the CDR3 is TGCAGTGCTAGAGATGGGCTAGCGGGCCAAGAGACCCAGTACTTC. The encoded protein is CSARDGLAGQETQYF.

This clonotype showed up just once. V is TRBV12-3 or TRBV12-4 and J is TRBJ1-1; D is unclear. Trimming took off 6 bases at V and 4 bases at J, with 12 bases between the two ends. The CDR3 is 13 residues long. As DNA, the CDR3 is TGTGCCAGCAGCGAGCATCCGGGCACTGAAGCTTTCTTT. It yields the protein CASSEHPGTEAFF.

This clonotype has a handful of counts. The rearrangement uses TRBV6-1 and TRBJ1-2; D is ambiguous. Trimming removed 6 bases from V and 3 bases from J, with 8 bases in between. The germline gives CDR1 MNHNS, CDR2 SASEGT. The CDR3 extends over 12 amino acids. The CDR3 loop is CASRATYYGYTF. The CDR3 DNA sequence: TGTGCCAGCAGGGCAACGTACTATGGCTACACCTTC.

The CDR3 DNA reads as TGTGCCAGCACCCCCTCGGCAGCGAACACCGGGGAGCTGTTTTTT. Its translation: CASTPSAANTGELFF. The J gene is TRBJ2-2, the V gene TRBV7-9; no clear D gene. Germline CDR1 and CDR2: SEHNR and FQNEAQ (reference sequence). Trimming shortened V by 7 bases and J by 0 bases, and 12 bases separated the two germline ends. CDR3 length: 15 residues.

This chain links TRBV6-4 with TRBJ2-1; 11 nucleotides match TRBD2. The CDR3 sequence is 15 residues long. CDR1 is MRHNA, CDR2 SNTAGT, per germline. Germline trimming cut 0 bases from V and 6 bases from J; bases unmatched to any gene: 1. The DNA of the CDR3 is TGTGCCAGCAGTGACTCTAGCGGGGGGGCCAATGAGCAGTTCTTC. The encoded protein is CASSDSSGGANEQFF.

This chain joins TRBV19 and TRBJ1-1, with no clear D. The CDR3 loop spans 14 amino acids. Trimming stripped 7 bases from V and 0 bases from J, with 12 bases between. Germline-derived CDR1 and CDR2 are LNHDA and SQIVND (reference sequence). CDR3 amino acids: CASTMWGLNTEAFF. The CDR3, as DNA: TGTGCCAGTACCATGTGGGGATTGAACACTGAAGCTTTCTTT. Looking up the rest from reference TRBV19 and TRBJ1-1 gives the full variable domain: DGGITQSPKYLFRKEGQNVTLSCEQNLNHDAMYWYRQDPGQGLRLIYYSQIVNDFQKGDIAEGYSVSREKKESFPLTVTSAQKNPTAFYLCASTMWGLNTEAFFGQGTRLTVV.

The chain is built from TRBV21-1 and TRBJ1-5. TRBV21-1 is classified as a pseudogene. The CDR3 is made up of 16 amino acids. The CDR3, as DNA: TGTGCCAGCAGCAAGGAACCGATTATTAGCAATCAGCCCCAGCATTTT. Translated: CASSKEPIISNQPQHF.

The CDR3 sequence: CASSPGAVVYGYTF. CDR3 coding DNA: TGTGCCAGCAGTCCCGGGGCCGTGGTCTATGGCTACACCTTC. The chain uses TRBV6-1 and TRBJ1-2, with D perhaps matching TRBD1 (5 bases). Germline CDR1 MNHNS, CDR2 SASEGT. CDR3 length equals 14 residues. V was shortened by 5 bases and J by 4 bases, with 14 bases between the two germline ends.

The rearrangement joins TRBV6-5 to TRBJ2-1; 8 positions match TRBD2. CDR1 and CDR2 from the germline V gene are MNHEY and SVGAGI. This CDR3 is 14 amino acids long. V lost 4 bases and J lost 8; bases outside the gene matches: 7. The CDR3 loop is CASSLRLAGDEQFF. The DNA for the CDR3 is TGTGCCAGCAGTTTGCGGCTAGCGGGCGATGAGCAGTTCTTC.

The V gene is TRBV20-1, the J gene TRBJ2-7; D may be TRBD2 (6 bases). Looked up from germline, CDR1 is DFQATT and CDR2 is SNEGSKA (reference sequence). The V gene lost 5 bases and the J gene lost 6 bases, with 23 bases spanning the gap. The CDR3 is 15 amino acids. CDR3 sequence: CSAEEGGTEPSEQYF. In DNA form, the CDR3 reads TGCAGTGCTGAGGAGGGCGGGACGGAGCCCTCCGAGCAGTACTTC.